This T cell receptor (beta chain) was retrieved from a study of T cells expressing NK-cell markers (TCRdb year 2020). Looking at the study overall: In sorted CD3+CD56+NKG2C+, CD3+CD56+NKG2C- and CD3+CD56-NKG2C+ T-cell subsets from 8 or 9 donors, TCR beta-chain repertoires were profiled. Most of the eight sequenced donors were HCMV-seropositive and one was HCMV-seronegative. The eight sequenced donors were randomly selected healthy volunteers, three men and five women. The libraries were sequenced on Illumina HiSeq 2000/2500, MiSeq or NextSeq, producing 2 x 150 bp reads.

According to the germline V gene (reference sequence), CDR1 reads DFQATT and CDR2 reads SNEGSKA. Spanning cysteine to phenylalanine, the CDR3 consists of 15 amino acids. Only the protein sequence is given. HCMV serostatus was determined by detecting HCMV-specific IgG in serum with a commercial ELISA kit. Ficoll density gradient centrifugation was used to isolate peripheral blood mononuclear cells from blood. The study at large found these results: Whether the expanded NKG2C-expressing T cell clones were specific for HCMV antigens was left unclear. For 6 or 7 donors, the dominant CD3+CD56+NKG2C+ clonotypes were among the top 10 CD8+ clonotypes and accounted for about 1.0-8% of CD8+ T cells. Those dominant clonotypes were again the most abundant among CD3+CD56-NKG2C+ cells in four donors, at about 25-65%.

The sample was run on an Illumina HiSeq 2000. The TCR beta cDNA libraries were made using 5'RACE template switching, a step that added both a universal primer site and unique molecular identifiers. Synthesis of cDNA was primed from the TCR beta constant segment and was followed by two consecutive PCR amplification steps. Regarding the original processing steps: MIGEC was used to demultiplex reads and group reads by UMI, and MiTCR was used to assemble and quantify clonotypes. Only TCR cDNA sequences supported by at least two reads were kept to exclude erroneous sequences. The tcR package was used for downstream repertoire analysis, and clonotypes were matched across fractions by CDR3 nucleotide sequence plus V segment. VDJmatch was used to annotate antigen specificity against VDJdb, with one amino acid substitution in CDR3 permitted. After TCRdb reprocessed the reads, each CDR3 protein sequence was kept as one row, without DNA. TCRdb, not the authors, supplied the V and J calls. The sample's own table lists 150,000 to 160,000 distinct CDR3 sequences. The ten most abundant clones make up roughly a third of the sample.

To note about this clonotype: Its antigen specificity is not known.

Sample: blood T cells: a sorted CD56 or NKG2C T cell subset, CD4+ or CD8+ T cells, or bulk PBMC T cells (not recorded which). The TCR originated in a woman in her 50s in good health. Donor details come from another sample of the same person, matched by shared clones. The chain is assembled from TRBV20-1 and TRBJ2-5; there is no DNA to check the TCRdb D call of TRBD2. The CDR3 corresponds to CSACPDSGSQETQYF.